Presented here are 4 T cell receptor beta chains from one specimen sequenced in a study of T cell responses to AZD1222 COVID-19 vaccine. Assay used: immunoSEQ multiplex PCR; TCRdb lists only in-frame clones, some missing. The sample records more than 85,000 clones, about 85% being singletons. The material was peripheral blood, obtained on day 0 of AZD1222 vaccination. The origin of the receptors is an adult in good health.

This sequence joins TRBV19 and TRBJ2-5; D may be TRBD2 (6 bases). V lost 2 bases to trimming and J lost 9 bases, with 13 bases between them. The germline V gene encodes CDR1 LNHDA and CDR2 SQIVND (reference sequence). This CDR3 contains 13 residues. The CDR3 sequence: CASSISAGGPQYF. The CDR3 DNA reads TGTGCCAGTAGTATATCAGCAGGAGGGCCCCAGTACTTC.

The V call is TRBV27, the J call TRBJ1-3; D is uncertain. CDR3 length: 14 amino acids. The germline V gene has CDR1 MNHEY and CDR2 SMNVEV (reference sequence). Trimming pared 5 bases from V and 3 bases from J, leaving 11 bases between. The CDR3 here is CASSPRPNGNTIYF. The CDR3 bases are TGTGCCAGCAGTCCCCGCCCCAATGGAAACACCATATATTTT.

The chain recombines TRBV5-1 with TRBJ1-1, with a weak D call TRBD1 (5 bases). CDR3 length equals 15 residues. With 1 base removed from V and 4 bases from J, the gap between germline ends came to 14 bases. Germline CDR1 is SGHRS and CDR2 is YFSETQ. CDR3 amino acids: CASSLRGGLGTEAFF. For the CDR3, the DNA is TGCGCCAGCAGCTTGAGGGGAGGGTTAGGCACTGAAGCTTTCTTT.

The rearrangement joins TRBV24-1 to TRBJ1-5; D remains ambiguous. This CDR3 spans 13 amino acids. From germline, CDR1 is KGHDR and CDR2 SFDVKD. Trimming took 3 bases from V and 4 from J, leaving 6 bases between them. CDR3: CATSDQTNQPQHF. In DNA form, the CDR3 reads TGTGCCACCAGTGATCAAACAAATCAGCCCCAGCATTTT.